This passage covers 30 T cell receptor beta chains from one sample sequenced in a study of vaccination and CD4 T cells after COVID-19. Antigens for these TCRs are unknown. The sample's treatment: approximately nine-day PBMC culture with coronavirus spike peptide pools or control peptides (ViraFEST assay). The Oncomine TCR Beta short-read assay was applied to DNA of cultured CD4+ T cells. MiXCR was run by TCRdb on the PCR reads, yielding one entry per CDR3 protein. The table has around 16,000 distinct CDR3 sequences, less than 60% seen once. The sample consisted of CD4+ T cells from blood, cultured in vitro. All receptors derive from a human donor who had recovered from COVID-19.

The V gene is TRBV20-1, the J gene TRBJ1-5; D uncertain. Germline lookup yields CDR1 DFQATT and CDR2 SNEGSKA (reference sequence). The ends were cut back, 6 bases at V and 4 bases at J, with 13 bases in the middle. This CDR3 region has 13 residues. CDR3 DNA: TGCAGTGCCGGAAGGACGGCTAATCAGCCCCAGCATTTT. Translation: CSAGRTANQPQHF.

The sample holds a few counts of this clonotype. The chain uses TRBV20-1 and TRBJ2-1; the D is unclear. Germline CDR1 reads DFQATT; CDR2 reads SNEGSKA (reference sequence). V shed 0 bases and J shed 0 bases, with 12 bases lying between them. The CDR3 extends over 16 amino acids. The CDR3 reads CSARDIERSSYNEQFF. In nucleotides, the CDR3 is TGCAGTGCTAGAGACATTGAGCGTAGCTCCTACAATGAGCAGTTCTTC.

In DNA, the CDR3 is TGTGCCAGTAGTACACAGACAAGGCCAGCTTTCTTT. Encoded protein: CASSTQTRPAFF. This sequence joins TRBV19 and TRBJ1-1; D call uncertain. The CDR3 covers 12 residues. V gave up 4 bases and J gave up 10 bases, with 13 bases separating them. Germline assignment: CDR1 LNHDA and CDR2 SQIVND (reference sequence).

The chain links TRBV5-1 to TRBJ1-1; 7 bases align to TRBD1. Germline CDR1 and CDR2: SGHRS and YFSETQ. The CDR3 length is 12 residues. With V trimmed by 7 bases and J by 10 bases, 10 bases remained unmatched. The CDR3 DNA reads as TGCGCCAGCGAAAGGGGGCGTTTGGGAGCTTTCTTT. Translated: CASERGRLGAFF. The whole variable domain, remainder taken from reference TRBV5-1 and TRBJ1-1, is KAGVTQTPRYLIKTRGQQVTLSCSPISGHRSVSWYQQTPGQGLQFLFEYFSETQRNKGNFPGRFSGRQFSNSRSEMNVSTLELGDSALYLCASERGRLGAFFGQGTRLTVV.

CDR3: CSARETGQGNTIYF. CDR3 nucleotide sequence: TGCAGTGCTAGAGAAACGGGACAAGGGAACACCATATATTTT. The chain links TRBV20-1 to TRBJ1-3; TRBD1 might be the D (6 bases). The germline V and J ends were trimmed by 0 bases and 7 bases, with 13 bases remaining between them. The CDR3 length is 14 residues. The germline V gene encodes CDR1 DFQATT and CDR2 SNEGSKA (reference sequence).

V gene TRBV6-5 combines with J gene TRBJ2-3; 15 bases are a match to TRBD2. CDR3 length equals 17 residues. Per the germline V gene, CDR1 is MNHEY and CDR2 is SVGAGI. The V segment lost 4 bases and the J segment 2 bases; nucleotides outside the gene matches: 4. The CDR3 region has the DNA TGTGCCAGCAGTTTCCGGACTAGCGGGAGGGCCACAGATACGCAGTATTTT. As protein: CASSFRTSGRATDTQYF.

This chain uses TRBV12-5 with TRBJ2-7; 12 bases are shared with TRBD2. V was clipped by 1 base and J by 6 bases; unmatched bases: 4. CDR3 length equals 15 residues. The V gene's germline CDR1 is LGHNT and CDR2 FRNRAP. The CDR3 is CASGLGLAGESEQYF. The DNA for the CDR3 is TGTGCTAGTGGTTTGGGACTAGCGGGAGAGTCCGAGCAGTACTTC.

The V and J genes are TRBV30 and TRBJ2-5; tentative D call: TRBD2 (5 bases). CDR3 size: 11 residues. Per germline, CDR1 GTSNPN and CDR2 SVGIG (reference sequence). V was pared by 4 bases and J by 5 bases, with 8 bases between. The CDR3 protein is CAWTRGETQYF. The CDR3 nucleotides read TGTGCCTGGACTAGAGGGGAGACCCAGTACTTC.

V is TRBV24-1 and J is TRBJ2-2; 10 bases are a match to TRBD1. This CDR3 spans 18 amino acids. The V gene's germline CDR1 is KGHDR and CDR2 SFDVKD. V lost 0 bases, J lost 12 bases, and 15 bases stayed unmatched. The CDR3 is CATSDLWGTGEDGAKLFF. CDR3 sequence (DNA): TGTGCCACCAGTGATTTGTGGGGGACAGGGGAAGACGGGGCGAAGCTGTTTTTT.

V is TRBV5-1 and J is TRBJ2-1; no clear D. Trimming cost V 7 bases and J 8 bases, with 10 bases left between them. CDR3 length: 11 residues. Germline V gene sequence: CDR1 SGHRS, CDR2 YFSETQ. The CDR3 sequence: CASSGEYEQFF. CDR3 bases: TGCGCCAGCTCCGGAGAATATGAGCAGTTCTTC.

The chain recombines TRBV6-5 with TRBJ1-1, with D possibly being TRBD1 (6 bases). Trimming pared 4 bases from V and 1 base from J, leaving 16 bases between. This CDR3 region has 16 residues. Germline V CDR1 and CDR2: MNHEY, SVGAGI. The CDR3 nucleotides are TGTGCCAGCAGTTTAATCCGGGACACCGCGAACACTGAAGCTTTCTTT. Translation gives CASSLIRDTANTEAFF.

This clonotype was seen a few times. This chain connects TRBV6-1 to TRBJ2-5, with D maybe TRBD2 (6 bases). Trimming pared 6 bases from V and 5 bases from J, leaving 19 bases between. Germline-derived CDR1 and CDR2 are MNHNS and SASEGT. The CDR3 spans 15 residues. CDR3 coding DNA: TGTGCCAGCAGCGACGGGGGAGATTCTTGGGAGACCCAGTACTTC. Its translation: CASSDGGDSWETQYF.

This rearrangement joins TRBV7-9 to TRBJ1-1, with D possibly being TRBD1 (6 bases). V gave up 0 bases and J gave up 8 bases, with 13 bases separating them. The CDR3 covers 14 residues. CDR1 is SEHNR, CDR2 FQNEAQ, per germline (reference sequence). The CDR3 loop reads CASSLAFAGGEAFF. As DNA, the CDR3 is TGTGCCAGCAGCTTAGCGTTCGCCGGGGGCGAAGCTTTCTTT.

This chain links TRBV27 with TRBJ1-6; D unclear. Germline V gene data show CDR1 as MNHEY and CDR2 as SMNVEV (reference sequence). This CDR3 spans 14 amino acids. Trimming removed 4 bases at V and 0 bases at J, with 4 bases between. The CDR3 nucleotides are TGTGCCAGCAGTTCCCTCTCCTATAATTCACCCCTCCACTTT. It codes for CASSSLSYNSPLHF.

The sample holds a few counts of this clonotype. The CDR3 protein is CASSMGSIRANYGYTF. In DNA, the CDR3 is TGTGCCAGTAGTATGGGGAGTATCCGGGCTAACTATGGCTACACCTTC. The chain recombines TRBV19 with TRBJ1-2; unclear D gene. The V gene lost 3 bases and the J gene lost 0 bases, with 14 bases spanning the gap. CDR3 size: 16 residues. Per germline, CDR1 LNHDA and CDR2 SQIVND (reference sequence). The variable domain in full, completed from reference TRBV19 and TRBJ1-2, reads DGGITQSPKYLFRKEGQNVTLSCEQNLNHDAMYWYRQDPGQGLRLIYYSQIVNDFQKGDIAEGYSVSREKKESFPLTVTSAQKNPTAFYLCASSMGSIRANYGYTFGSGTRLTVV.

The chain employs TRBV15 and TRBJ2-7; no clear D. In germline, CDR1 is LNHNV, CDR2 YYDKDF (reference sequence). This CDR3 comprises 14 residues. Trimming took 0 bases from V and 3 from J, leaving 9 bases between them. This chain's CDR3 is CATSRDVGIYEQYF. CDR3 nucleotide sequence: TGTGCCACCAGCAGAGATGTAGGGATCTACGAGCAGTACTTC.

The chain employs TRBV5-8 and TRBJ1-1; tentative D call: TRBD1 (5 bases). Germline V CDR1 and CDR2: SGHTS, YDEGEE. The V gene lost 5 bases and the J gene lost 3 bases, with 23 bases spanning the gap. This CDR3 is built from 17 residues. The CDR3, as DNA: TGTGCCAGCAGATCCACCAGGTGGGGGGGGGTAGACACTGAAGCTTTCTTT. This encodes CASRSTRWGGVDTEAFF.

The V call is TRBV7-3, the J call TRBJ2-5; 12 nucleotides line up with TRBD2. Trimming at V came to 5 bases and at J to 4 bases, leaving 11 bases not matched to a gene. From germline, CDR1 is SGHTA and CDR2 FQGTGA. This CDR3 contains 17 residues. CDR3 residues: CASSPMTSGSGRETQYF. Written as DNA, the CDR3 is TGTGCCAGCAGCCCGATGACTAGCGGGAGCGGACGAGAGACCCAGTACTTC.

This chain uses TRBV27 with TRBJ2-2; TRBD2 matches at 16 bases. J gave up 5 bases and V 5 bases, and 5 bases lay outside the gene matches. This CDR3 has 17 amino acids. CDR1 and CDR2 from the germline V gene are MNHEY and SMNVEV (reference sequence). CDR3 nucleotides: TGTGCCAGCAGTCAGGGACTAGCGGGAGGGGAAACCGGGGAGCTGTTTTTT. It specifies CASSQGLAGGETGELFF.

This clonotype was counted a few times. The chain employs TRBV10-3 and TRBJ1-5, with D unresolved. The V gene lost 0 bases and the J gene lost 3 bases, with 15 bases spanning the gap. The CDR3 is 17 amino acids. Germline V gene data show CDR1 as ENHRY and CDR2 as SYGVKD. CDR3 amino acids: CAISESTPRSHNQPQHF. The CDR3 DNA follows: TGTGCCATCAGTGAGTCGACACCAAGGTCGCACAATCAGCCCCAGCATTTT.

The rearrangement uses TRBV6-1 and TRBJ1-1; D remains ambiguous. CDR3 length equals 13 residues. V was pared by 6 bases and J by 11 bases, with 19 bases between. Germline lookup yields CDR1 MNHNS and CDR2 SASEGT. This CDR3 is CASRSPGPGGAFF. Written as DNA, the CDR3 is TGTGCCAGCAGGTCTCCCGGGCCAGGCGGTGCTTTCTTT.

The V gene is TRBV20-1, the J gene TRBJ2-2; D possibly corresponds to TRBD2 (5 bases). V dropped 4 bases and J dropped 6 bases, with 18 bases sitting between them. The CDR3 is made up of 15 amino acids. Germline-derived CDR1 and CDR2 are DFQATT and SNEGSKA (reference sequence). The CDR3 here is CSAKRMGSSPGELFF. DNA for the CDR3: TGCAGTGCTAAGCGGATGGGGAGTTCTCCCGGGGAGCTGTTTTTT.

V is TRBV20-1 and J is TRBJ2-3; unclear D gene. Germline V gene sequence: CDR1 DFQATT, CDR2 SNEGSKA (reference sequence). Trimming took 6 bases from V and 6 from J, leaving 16 bases between them. The CDR3 is 13 amino acids. CDR3 in amino acids: CSAGPTGRDTQYF. In DNA, the CDR3 is TGCAGTGCGGGCCCGACCGGCCGGGATACGCAGTATTTT.

V and J are TRBV30 and TRBJ2-7; TRBD1 aligns across 7 bases. The CDR3 totals 13 residues. The ends lost 5 bases at V and 6 bases at J; junction bases unmatched: 10. Germline values: CDR1 GTSNPN, CDR2 SVGIG (reference sequence). The CDR3 nucleotides are TGTGCCTGGGGCTCTGGGGCAGGGGGCGAGCAGTACTTC. Translation: CAWGSGAGGEQYF.

This chain uses TRBV10-2 with TRBJ1-1, with D maybe TRBD1 (5 bases). Germline-derived CDR1 and CDR2 are WSHSY and SAAADI. Trimming shortened V by 8 bases and J by 4 bases, and 14 bases separated the two germline ends. This CDR3 spans 13 amino acids. The CDR3 loop is CASRPGGATEAFF. CDR3 sequence (DNA): TGCGCCAGCCGGCCCGGGGGAGCCACTGAAGCTTTCTTT.

This chain joins TRBV29-1 and TRBJ1-1; a possible D gene is TRBD1 (5 bases). The germline gives CDR1 SQVTM, CDR2 ANQGSEA. The CDR3 totals 13 residues. Trimming pared 4 bases from V and 2 bases from J, leaving 11 bases between. This CDR3 reads CSVAHGGNTEAFF. DNA of the CDR3: TGCAGCGTTGCCCACGGGGGAAACACTGAAGCTTTCTTT.

V usage is TRBV24-1 and J usage is TRBJ2-1; 7 positions agree with TRBD1. The length of the CDR3 is 17 residues. Germline V gene sequence: CDR1 KGHDR, CDR2 SFDVKD. V lost 4 bases, J lost 0 bases, and 8 bases stayed unmatched. Here the CDR3 reads CATSDLQGTSSYNEQFF. The DNA of the CDR3 is TGTGCCACCAGTGACCTACAGGGGACGAGCTCCTACAATGAGCAGTTCTTC.

The CDR3 spells CASSKGRGRTEAFF. CDR3 sequence (DNA): TGTGCCAGCAGCAAGGGCAGGGGGCGGACTGAAGCTTTCTTT. The J gene is TRBJ1-1, the V gene TRBV7-3; TRBD1 aligns across 8 bases. V dropped 5 bases and J dropped 5; count of bases not matched to a gene: 7. The V gene's germline CDR1 is SGHTA and CDR2 FQGTGA. The length of the CDR3 is 14 residues.

The CDR3 sequence is CSAKQGHNSPLHF. The CDR3 DNA reads TGCAGTGCCAAACAGGGACACAATTCACCCCTCCACTTT. J is TRBJ1-6 and V is TRBV20-1; maybe TRBD1 (6 bases). With 6 bases removed from V and 7 bases from J, the gap between germline ends came to 13 bases. CDR1 is DFQATT, CDR2 SNEGSKA, per germline (reference sequence). The CDR3 loop spans 13 amino acids.

This clonotype has more than one count but fewer than ten. The V and J genes are TRBV19 and TRBJ2-1; 9 nucleotides match TRBD2. V lost 5 bases to trimming and J lost 5 bases; unmatched junction nucleotides: 7. Germline CDR1 LNHDA, CDR2 SQIVND (reference sequence). This CDR3 is 15 amino acids long. CDR3 region: CASSAIAGVDNEQFF. CDR3 coding DNA: TGTGCCAGTAGTGCAATAGCGGGGGTCGACAATGAGCAGTTCTTC.